A selection of T cell receptor beta chains follows, all from one sample in a study of shared clonotypes between healthy human individuals. Profiling relied on immunoSEQ multiplex PCR, and the TCRdb table lists in-frame clones only, not all of them. The sample carries approximately 1.5 million clones, 97% to 99% recorded once. Sequenced material: naive CD4+ T cells sorted from blood. These receptors all stem from a man aged 25 to 40 in good health. CDR3s include the opening cysteine and the closing phenylalanine or tryptophan. A D gene is named only where the DNA matches it firmly. Only some rows state a clone size, as once, few, many or a class for expanded clones.

clone_size d_call j_call v_call cdr3_aa cdr3_nt
once TRBD2 TRBJ2-1 TRBV7-3 CASSRSSGRGSYNEQFF TGTGCCAGCAGCCGATCGAGCGGGAGGGGATCCTACAATGAGCAGTTCTTC
once . TRBJ2-3 TRBV30 CAWSVIPLAGTDTQYF TGTGCCTGGAGTGTGATACCGTTAGCGGGCACAGATACGCAGTATTTT
. TRBD1 TRBJ2-5 TRBV7-9 CASSWGTGVETQYF TGTGCCAGCAGCTGGGGGACAGGGGTCGAGACCCAGTACTTC
. TRBD2 TRBJ2-2 TRBV7-8 CASSLLAGMNTGELFF TGTGCCAGCAGCTTACTAGCGGGGATGAACACCGGGGAGCTGTTTTTT
. . TRBJ2-3 TRBV2 CASSLSTALSTDTQYF TGTGCCAGCAGTTTATCGACAGCGCTTAGCACAGATACGCAGTATTTT
. TRBD1 TRBJ2-7 TRBV11-2 CASSQTGSYEQYF TGTGCCAGCAGTCAGACAGGGTCCTACGAGCAGTACTTC
. TRBD2 TRBJ2-1 TRBV11-3 CASSLGGRALGYNEQFF TGTGCCAGCAGCTTAGGTGGGAGGGCCTTAGGTTACAATGAGCAGTTCTTC
. TRBD2 TRBJ2-1 TRBV29-1 CSVQRRTSGTYNEQFF TGCAGCGTTCAACGACGGACTAGCGGGACATACAATGAGCAGTTCTTC
. . TRBJ2-2 TRBV11-3 CASSLEWGTGELFF TGTGCCAGCAGCTTAGAATGGGGCACCGGGGAGCTGTTTTTT
. TRBD2 TRBJ2-1 TRBV28 CASSFGRPNNEQFF TGTGCCAGCAGTTTCGGGAGGCCCAACAATGAGCAGTTCTTC
. . TRBJ1-2 TRBV2 CASSEEGTYGYTF TGTGCCAGCAGCGAAGAAGGGACCTATGGCTACACCTTC
. TRBD1 TRBJ1-3 TRBV7-2 CASSLGTGSGNTIYF TGTGCCAGCAGCTTAGGGACAGGGTCTGGAAACACCATATATTTT
. . TRBJ1-4 TRBV18 CASSPLSRVDEKLFF TGTGCCAGCTCACCACTGAGCCGGGTAGATGAAAAACTGTTTTTT
. . TRBJ1-1 TRBV6-6 CASSYPPDTEAFF TGTGCCAGCAGTTACCCGCCTGACACTGAAGCTTTCTTT
. TRBD1 TRBJ2-7 TRBV7-8 CASSQLQGRLAPSEQYF TGTGCCAGCAGCCAATTACAGGGGCGGCTAGCCCCTAGCGAGCAGTACTTC
. TRBD2 TRBJ2-3 TRBV27 CASSFGIRLAGGSTDTQYF TGTGCCAGCAGTTTTGGGATTCGACTAGCGGGAGGGAGCACAGATACGCAGTATTTT
. TRBD2 TRBJ2-1 TRBV2 CASSEWGTSSYNEQFF TGTGCCAGCAGTGAATGGGGGACTAGCTCCTACAATGAGCAGTTCTTC
. . TRBJ2-7 TRBV6-5 CASSYSGTYEQYF TGTGCCAGCAGTTACTCAGGTACCTACGAGCAGTACTTC
. TRBD2 TRBJ2-1 TRBV28 CASSLNPSGGPHEQFF TGTGCCAGCTCCCTTAACCCATCGGGAGGGCCCCATGAGCAGTTCTTC
. . TRBJ1-1 TRBV5-4 CASSLVDTEAFF TGTGCCAGCAGCTTGGTAGACACTGAAGCTTTCTTT
. TRBD2 TRBJ2-7 TRBV6-5 CASSYSTSGRIGKQYF TGTGCCAGCAGTTACTCGACTAGCGGGAGGATTGGAAAGCAGTACTTC
. TRBD2 TRBJ2-7 TRBV7-9 CASSLGSAGTPYEQYF TGTGCCAGCAGCTTAGGTTCAGCGGGGACCCCCTACGAGCAGTACTTC
once . TRBJ2-2 TRBV18 CASSPLTSGELFF TGTGCCAGCTCACCATTAACGTCCGGGGAGCTGTTTTTT
. . TRBJ2-7 TRBV28 CASSAGSSYEQYF TGTGCCAGCAGCGCAGGGAGCTCCTACGAGCAGTACTTC
. . TRBJ2-7 TRBV6-5 CASSYEQGTYEQYF TGTGCCAGCAGTTACGAACAGGGTACCTACGAGCAGTACTTC
. . TRBJ2-2 TRBV7-8 CASSLAKSPRQRDANTGELFF TGTGCCAGCAGCTTAGCGAAAAGCCCCCGACAACGGGACGCGAACACCGGGGAGCTGTTTTTT
. . TRBJ1-1 TRBV5-1 CASSLVQGNTEAFF TGCGCCAGCAGCTTGGTACAGGGTAACACTGAAGCTTTCTTT
. TRBD2 TRBJ2-5 TRBV7-3 CASSRYRTSGLGETQYF TGTGCCAGCAGTCGTTACCGGACTAGCGGTTTGGGGGAGACCCAGTACTTC
. . TRBJ1-1 TRBV30 CAWSVWPPGEAFF TGTGCCTGGAGTGTATGGCCTCCTGGAGAAGCTTTCTTT
. . TRBJ2-1 TRBV7-9 CASSLSSSSYNEQFF TGTGCCAGCAGCTTGAGTTCAAGCTCCTACAATGAGCAGTTCTTC
. . TRBJ2-7 TRBV7-9 CASSLDARQGPYEQYF TGTGCCAGCAGCTTAGACGCGCGGCAGGGACCCTACGAGCAGTACTTC
. . TRBJ2-3 TRBV7-9 CASSFYNMRDTDTQYF TGTGCCAGCAGTTTTTACAATATGAGGGATACAGATACGCAGTATTTT
. . TRBJ1-1 TRBV9 CASSVGEWHTEAFF TGTGCCAGCAGCGTCGGGGAATGGCACACTGAAGCTTTCTTT
. . TRBJ2-1 TRBV12-2 CASRLGDGPYNEQFF TGTGCAAGTCGCTTAGGGGACGGACCATACAATGAGCAGTTCTTC
. TRBD1 TRBJ2-7 TRBV5-4 CASSSTGADEQYF TGTGCCAGCAGCAGCACAGGGGCTGACGAGCAGTACTTC
once TRBD1 TRBJ1-1 TRBV7-9 CASSSRWDRARAFF TGTGCCAGCAGCTCCCGCTGGGACAGGGCTAGGGCTTTCTTT
. TRBD1 TRBJ1-2 TRBV18 CASSLDRGKYGYTF TGTGCCAGCTCACTCGACAGGGGGAAATATGGCTACACCTTC
. TRBD2 TRBJ2-3 TRBV7-8 CASSSRLAGTADTQYF TGTGCCAGCAGCTCCCGACTAGCGGGAACCGCAGATACGCAGTATTTT
. TRBD1 TRBJ2-7 TRBV27 CASSRTGGEAAAYEQYF TGTGCCAGCAGTCGGACAGGGGGCGAGGCCGCGGCCTACGAGCAGTACTTC
. TRBD2 TRBJ2-7 TRBV10-2 CASSDPTLAEGSYEQYF TGCGCCAGCAGTGACCCCACACTAGCGGAGGGCTCCTACGAGCAGTACTTC